This T cell receptor beta chain was identified during a study of cytomegalovirus exposure and HLA in healthy donors. The primer mix had 60 Vbeta and 13 Jbeta primers. The protocol was immunoSEQ multiplex PCR, while the TCRdb copy is restricted to in-frame clones and leaves out a portion. The table lists around 150,000 clones, roughly 82% of them singletons. Study-level findings and limits: DRB1 showed the most TCR associations and HLA-C the fewest in a later analysis, as rates varied by HLA locus. In the analysis, some V segments, TRBV6-2 and TRBV6-3 included, were excluded as indistinguishable. Apparent HLA restriction characterized most CMV-associated TCR beta chains in a later analysis. Productive rates of about 87% or about 30% were seen for most TCR beta V segments in an earlier analysis.

Concerning this clone: Antigen specificity is unknown.

This CDR3 contains 12 residues. V was cut by 2 bases and J by 7 bases, with 6 bases left in between. Per the germline V gene, CDR1 is WSHSY and CDR2 is SAAADI. This TCR was recovered from a girl between 5 and 17 years old in good health and CMV-seropositive. Sequences were obtained from PBMCs. The rearrangement links TRBV10-2 to TRBJ1-3; D is ambiguous. CDR3 DNA: TGCGCCAGCAGTGAGGCGTCCAACACCATATATTTT. It codes for CASSEASNTIYF.